These 21 T cell receptor beta chains originate from one sample sequenced in a study of blood T cell repertoires in COVID-19. TCRdb's table, derived via immunoSEQ multiplex PCR, lists solely in-frame clones and lacks some. This table has some 240,000 clones, roughly 84% appearing once. Sequences were obtained from peripheral blood. The receptors stem from a woman between 40 and 50 years old who had recovered from COVID-19.

V and J are TRBV3-1 (or the pseudogene TRBV3-2) and TRBJ2-1; 10 positions agree with TRBD2. CDR3 length: 15 residues. J lost 6 bases, V lost 5 bases, and 7 bases had no gene match. CDR1 and CDR2 from the germline V gene are LGHDT and YNNKEL (reference sequence). In DNA, the CDR3 is TGTGCCAGCAGCAAGAGCGGGGGGGCTTCCAATGAGCAGTTCTTC. It encodes CASSKSGGASNEQFF.

The rearrangement joins TRBV6-5 to TRBJ1-3, with D possibly being TRBD1 (5 bases). Germline V gene sequence: CDR1 MNHEY, CDR2 SVGAGI. This CDR3 is 14 amino acids long. V lost 6 bases and J 4 bases, leaving 13 bases between the germline ends. As DNA, the CDR3 is TGTGCCAGCAGGTCCATTAGACAGGGAAACACCATATATTTT. This sequence encodes CASRSIRQGNTIYF.

The table lists this clone with a count of one. The chain combines TRBV3-1 (or the pseudogene TRBV3-2) with TRBJ1-1; TRBD1 matches 7 bases. Germline V CDR1 and CDR2: LGHDT, YNNKEL (reference sequence). J was trimmed by 5 bases and V by 4 bases; bases with no gene match: 4. This CDR3 is 13 amino acids long. As DNA, the CDR3 is TGTGCCAGCAGCCGGACAGGTTTTACTGAAGCTTTCTTT. Translated: CASSRTGFTEAFF.

The gene calls are TRBV5-5 and TRBJ1-1; D possibly corresponds to TRBD1 (5 bases). Germline loops: CDR1 SGHKS, CDR2 YYEKEE (reference sequence). The CDR3 spans 15 residues. The ends were cut back, 3 bases at V and 2 bases at J, with 14 bases in the middle. The CDR3: CASSSGVQANTEAFF. CDR3 DNA: TGTGCCAGCAGCTCGGGGGTACAGGCTAACACTGAAGCTTTCTTT.

CDR3 bases: TGTGCCAGCAGTGCAAAGGGCCCGGGGTATCCAGAGTTTTTT. Its protein product is CASSAKGPGYPEFF. The V call is TRBV28, the J call TRBJ1-4; D not certain. The germline gives CDR1 MDHEN, CDR2 SYDVKM. The CDR3 sequence is 14 residues long. Trimming cost V 5 bases and J 16 bases, with 23 bases left between them.

This chain uses TRBV14 with TRBJ2-2, with D tentatively TRBD2 (6 bases). Trimming took 3 bases from V and 5 from J, leaving 10 bases between them. Germline CDR1 is SGHDN and CDR2 is FVKESK. The CDR3 is 14 amino acids. The CDR3 coding sequence is TGTGCCAGCAGCCAGGTTCGGGGGACCGGGGAGCTGTTTTTT. Protein product: CASSQVRGTGELFF.

This chain joins TRBV6-5 and TRBJ1-1; the D gene is possibly TRBD1 (5 bases). The V and J ends lost 6 bases and 3 bases respectively, with 11 bases between them. The germline CDR1 and CDR2 sequences are MNHEY and SVGAGI. The CDR3 extends over 13 amino acids. This CDR3 reads CASRQGWDTEAFF. CDR3 nucleotide sequence: TGTGCCAGCAGGCAGGGTTGGGACACTGAAGCTTTCTTT.

In DNA form, the CDR3 reads TGTGCCTGGAGCGCAAGCGCCAAACTTGATGGTGAAGCTTTCTTT. This translates into CAWSASAKLDGEAFF. The chain uses TRBV30 and TRBJ1-1; D gene ambiguous. Germline V gene data show CDR1 as GTSNPN and CDR2 as SVGIG (reference sequence). The CDR3 spans 15 residues. Trimming removed 3 bases from V and 7 bases from J, with 21 bases in between.

This chain connects TRBV5-4 to TRBJ2-1; 8 nucleotides line up with TRBD1. From germline, CDR1 is SGHNT and CDR2 YYREEE (reference sequence). The ends lost 4 bases at V and 8 bases at J; junction bases unmatched: 8. The CDR3 is 14 amino acids. For the CDR3, the DNA is TGTGCCAGCAGCCCGGGACAGGCATCGGATGAGCAGTTCTTC. Amino acids: CASSPGQASDEQFF.

Only one count was recorded for this clone. This chain uses TRBV11-2 with TRBJ2-4; the match to TRBD1 covers 9 bases. Germline V lookup: CDR1 SGHAT, CDR2 FQNNGV. The V segment lost 8 bases and the J segment 9 bases; nucleotides outside the gene matches: 14. The CDR3 runs to 15 residues. DNA for the CDR3: TGTGCCAGCTCCACCCAGAAGGGGACAGGGTTCATTCAGTACTTC. It encodes CASSTQKGTGFIQYF.

Concerning this clone itself: Distinct nucleotide sequences in the sample also encode this CDR3. The V and J genes are TRBV19 and TRBJ2-2; no clear D. There are 12 residues in the CDR3. Trimming took off 1 base at V and 6 bases at J, with 3 bases between the two ends. Germline V gene lookup returns CDR1 LNHDA and CDR2 SQIVND (reference sequence). Written as DNA, the CDR3 is TGTGCCAGTAGTATAGCCGCCGGGGAGCTGTTTTTT. As protein: CASSIAAGELFF.

V usage is TRBV2 and J usage is TRBJ2-3; 13 bases are shared with TRBD2. The germline V gene encodes CDR1 SNHLY and CDR2 FYNNEI. This CDR3 contains 18 residues. V dropped 4 bases and J dropped 5; count of bases not matched to a gene: 12. The CDR3 nucleotides are TGTGCCAGCAGTGGTCGCCGGACTAGCGGGGGCTTTGGAGATACGCAGTATTTT. It codes for CASSGRRTSGGFGDTQYF.

The chain uses TRBV5-5 and TRBJ1-3; D gene ambiguous. The germline V gene has CDR1 SGHKS and CDR2 YYEKEE (reference sequence). CDR3 length equals 13 residues. Trimming cost V 1 base and J 0 bases, with 2 bases left between them. The CDR3 region is CASSLYSGNTIYF. CDR3 coding DNA: TGTGCCAGCAGCTTGTACTCTGGAAACACCATATATTTT.

The V call is TRBV28, the J call TRBJ2-7; 7 positions match TRBD1. V gave up 7 bases and J gave up 4 bases; unmatched junction bases: 7. The CDR3 is 13 amino acids. Germline V CDR1 and CDR2: MDHEN, SYDVKM. CDR3 sequence (DNA): TGTGCCAGCACACAGGGGTACGGATACGAGCAGTACTTC. Translating gives CASTQGYGYEQYF.

This clone came up once. This chain uses TRBV7-9 with TRBJ1-1; 7 bases are shared with TRBD1. The germline CDR1 and CDR2 sequences are SEHNR and FQNEAQ (reference sequence). The CDR3 runs 14 residues. After removal of 5 bases from V and 5 bases from J, the junction contained 8 bases not matched to a gene. The CDR3 loop reads CASSDNRGGTEAFF. Here the CDR3 DNA reads TGTGCCAGCAGCGATAACAGGGGAGGTACTGAAGCTTTCTTT.

J is TRBJ2-3 and V is TRBV15, with 10 positions matching TRBD2. This CDR3 has 17 residues. The germline CDR1 and CDR2 sequences are LNHNV and YYDKDF (reference sequence). V lost 0 bases and J lost 4; bases outside the gene matches: 7. CDR3 sequence reads: CATSREVAGGVADTQYF. CDR3 sequence (DNA): TGTGCCACCAGCAGAGAGGTAGCGGGGGGCGTAGCAGATACGCAGTATTTT.

The rearrangement links TRBV2 to TRBJ1-2; D unresolved. Between the trimmed V and J ends, which lost 7 bases and 1 base, there was a span of 10 bases. Germline V CDR1 and CDR2: SNHLY, FYNNEI. The CDR3 runs to 13 residues. The CDR3 sequence: CASKKQVNYGYTF. The CDR3 nucleotides are TGTGCCAGCAAGAAGCAGGTTAACTATGGCTACACCTTC.

The chain couples TRBV5-1 to TRBJ2-5, with TRBD2 matching 13 bases. Looked up from germline, CDR1 is SGHRS and CDR2 is YFSETQ. V gave up 4 bases and J gave up 12 bases; unmatched junction bases: 18. This CDR3 is built from 17 residues. CDR3 protein: CASSVGREVGLAGVKYF. Written as DNA, the CDR3 is TGCGCCAGCAGCGTGGGACGGGAAGTAGGACTAGCGGGGGTTAAGTACTTC.

The CDR3 region has the DNA TGCGCCAGCAGCTTGGTGTACGTAGGACAGCGGTCTGGAAACACCATATATTTT. Amino acid sequence: CASSLVYVGQRSGNTIYF. The chain joins TRBV5-1 to TRBJ1-3; perhaps TRBD1 as D (6 bases). CDR1 and CDR2 (germline): SGHRS, YFSETQ. The CDR3 contains 18 residues. The ends were cut back, 0 bases at V and 1 base at J, with 17 bases in the middle.

As to this clone: It is likely a read error, because the conserved phenylalanine at the end of the CDR3 is missing. The limits of the CDR3 on the DNA are not certain, so only TCRdb's listed CDR3 is given. The V call is TRBV12-5, the J call TRBJ1-6; the DNA was not compared with TRBD1, the D call given in the table. The CDR3 length is 10 residues, termini included. Germline CDR1 and CDR2: LGHNT and FRNRAP. CDR3: CASGLDLYRV.

The rearrangement uses TRBV11-2 and TRBJ1-5; D is possibly TRBD1 (5 bases). This CDR3 region has 14 residues. Germline V gene data show CDR1 as SGHAT and CDR2 as FQNNGV. Trimming removed 8 bases from V and 4 bases from J, with 15 bases in between. The DNA for the CDR3 is TGTGCCAGCGCGGACACCGGTTATAATCAGCCCCAGCATTTT. Translating gives CASADTGYNQPQHF.